These 26 T cell receptor beta chains originate from one sample sequenced in a study of CD8+CD57+ T cells in acquired aplastic anemia. Genomic DNA acted as the template from which TCR beta VDJ combination and CDR3 sequence profiling were carried out. TCRdb re-derived calls from the reads in MiXCR, one entry per CDR3 protein. Of about 220,000 distinct CDR3 sequences in the sample, roughly 33% were seen once. Sequenced sample: sorted CD4+, CD8+, or CD8+CD57+ T cells (not recorded which) from PBMCs. The receptor source for this set is a human donor in good health, serving as a control.

This clonotype appeared a few times. The CDR3: CASSLPGPGELFF. The CDR3 DNA sequence: TGCGCCAGCAGCCTCCCAGGGCCCGGGGAGCTGTTTTTT. The genes are TRBV4-1 and TRBJ2-2; TRBD1 might be the D (5 bases). The CDR3 contains 13 residues. CDR1 and CDR2 from the germline V gene are MGHRA and YSYEKL. V was shortened by 4 bases and J by 6 bases, with 9 bases between the two germline ends.

This clonotype was detected ten times or more. The rearrangement joins TRBV29-1 to TRBJ1-2; TRBD1 is a possible D gene (5 bases). V was trimmed by 6 bases and J by 4 bases, leaving 15 bases between them. CDR1 SQVTM and CDR2 ANQGSEA come from the germline V gene. The CDR3 is 13 residues long. The CDR3 DNA reads TGCAGCGTGCCGGAAAACCAGGGCTATGGCTACACCTTC. Amino acids: CSVPENQGYGYTF.

This clonotype was recorded at least ten times. This sequence joins TRBV2 and TRBJ1-1; tentative D call: TRBD1 (5 bases). V was shortened by 3 bases and J by 11 bases, with 25 bases between the two germline ends. Germline values: CDR1 SNHLY, CDR2 FYNNEI. This CDR3 contains 16 residues. The CDR3 spells CASSEFGDPLRGVAFF. CDR3 DNA: TGTGCCAGCAGTGAGTTCGGGGACCCACTACGGGGTGTGGCTTTCTTT.

This clonotype has a count of ten or more. This rearrangement joins TRBV7-3 to TRBJ1-6; perhaps TRBD1 as D (6 bases). Trimming pared 3 bases from V and 7 bases from J, leaving 10 bases between. This CDR3 has 14 amino acids. Germline CDR1 reads SGHTA; CDR2 reads FQGTGA. CDR3 amino acids: CASSLGAANSPLHF. CDR3 in DNA: TGTGCCAGCAGCTTGGGGGCCGCGAATTCACCCCTCCACTTT.

The V gene is TRBV2, the J gene TRBJ2-5; 9 bases are shared with TRBD2. J gave up 2 bases and V 4 bases, and 8 bases lay outside the gene matches. The germline V gene has CDR1 SNHLY and CDR2 FYNNEI. The CDR3 totals 16 residues. CDR3 residues: CASSGGGGGGQETQYF. As DNA, the CDR3 is TGTGCCAGCAGTGGTGGCGGGGGGGGCGGGCAAGAGACCCAGTACTTC.

This clonotype was counted at least ten times. The rearrangement uses TRBV20-1 and TRBJ2-7; TRBD2 matches at 7 bases. J gave up 6 bases and V 3 bases, and 20 bases lay outside the gene matches. The germline CDR1 and CDR2 sequences are DFQATT and SNEGSKA (reference sequence). The CDR3 covers 17 residues. CDR3 DNA: TGCAGTGCTAGCTGGGCAGGGAACCCGGGGGGAGTCGGCGAGCAGTACTTC. Protein product: CSASWAGNPGGVGEQYF.

This chain joins TRBV20-1 and TRBJ1-5; no clear D gene. The germline CDR1 and CDR2 sequences are DFQATT and SNEGSKA (reference sequence). This CDR3 contains 12 residues. V was cut by 1 base and J by 9 bases, with 10 bases left in between. CDR3 in amino acids: CSARGAKRPQHF. CDR3 DNA: TGCAGTGCTAGAGGGGCGAAGCGGCCCCAGCATTTT.

J is TRBJ2-5 and V is TRBV29-1; D is uncertain. The CDR3 covers 14 residues. Germline V gene data show CDR1 as SQVTM and CDR2 as ANQGSEA. Trimming removed 7 bases at V and 1 base at J, with 16 bases between. The CDR3 loop reads CSGYGGRSQETQYF. The CDR3 coding sequence is TGCAGCGGTTACGGCGGACGGAGCCAAGAGACCCAGTACTTC. Full variable domain (outside the CDR3, taken from reference TRBV29-1 and TRBJ2-5): SAVISQKPSRDICQRGTSLTIQCQVDSQVTMMFWYRQQPGQSLTLIATANQGSEATYESGFVIDKFPISRPNLTFSTLTVSNMSPEDSSIYLCSGYGGRSQETQYFGPGTRLLVL.

This clonotype appeared a few times. This sequence may be a read error, since a much larger clone differs from it by one base. This chain connects TRBV4-2 to TRBJ2-7; D unclear. CDR1 is LGHNA, CDR2 YNFKEQ, per germline. CDR3 size: 12 residues. CDR3 DNA: TGTGCCAGCAGCCTGTACTCCTACGAGCGGTACTTC. Its translation is CASSLYSYERYF.

This clonotype was seen a handful of times. The gene calls are TRBV2 and TRBJ2-2; D gene uncertain. CDR3 size: 11 residues. Germline V gene sequence: CDR1 SNHLY, CDR2 FYNNEI. V was trimmed by 5 bases and J by 9 bases, leaving 7 bases between them. Here the CDR3 reads CASSPDRELFF. The CDR3 DNA is TGTGCCAGCAGTCCAGACAGGGAGCTGTTTTTT.

The chain combines TRBV24-1 with TRBJ1-2, with D hard to call. Germline V gene data show CDR1 as KGHDR and CDR2 as SFDVKD. CDR3 length equals 14 residues. The V and J ends lost 1 base and 4 bases respectively, with 9 bases between them. For the CDR3, the DNA is TGTGCCACCAGTGATTTTACCGTGAGCTATGGCTACACCTTC. It codes for CATSDFTVSYGYTF.

The chain employs TRBV7-9 and TRBJ1-1; D is ambiguous. The CDR3 totals 15 residues. V gave up 0 bases and J gave up 1 base, with 9 bases separating them. CDR1 and CDR2 (germline): SEHNR, FQNEAQ (reference sequence). The CDR3, as DNA: TGTGCCAGCAGCTTAGCCCGGGTCGGGAACACTGAAGCTTTCTTT. It translates to CASSLARVGNTEAFF.

This clonotype occurred a few times. This rearrangement joins TRBV3-1 to TRBJ2-7; D not resolved. The CDR3 runs 15 residues. Trimming stripped 0 bases from V and 0 bases from J, with 9 bases between. Germline loops: CDR1 LGHDT, CDR2 YNNKEL (reference sequence). The CDR3 here is CASSQDMSSSYEQYF. CDR3 nucleotide sequence: TGTGCCAGCAGCCAAGACATGTCGAGCTCCTACGAGCAGTACTTC.

Of note for this clonotype: This may stem from a read error, because a much larger clone lies one nucleotide away. This rearrangement joins TRBV4-1 to TRBJ2-7; TRBD1 might be the D (6 bases). The CDR3 has 16 amino acids. Trimming removed 2 bases from V and 0 bases from J, with 14 bases in between. Germline lookup yields CDR1 MGHRA and CDR2 YSYEKL. The CDR3 spells CASSQPGQGLSYEQYF. The CDR3 DNA reads TGCGCCAGCAGCCAACCAGGGCAGGGGCTCTCCTACGAGCAGTACTTC.

This clonotype occurred many times. The gene calls are TRBV19 and TRBJ2-7; 9 positions agree with TRBD1. The CDR3 extends over 15 amino acids. V lost 4 bases and J lost 4; bases outside the gene matches: 8. Germline V gene data show CDR1 as LNHDA and CDR2 as SQIVND (reference sequence). CDR3 region: CASSTSGTGRYEQYF. As DNA, the CDR3 is TGTGCCAGTAGTACCTCCGGGACAGGGCGTTACGAGCAGTACTTC. The full variable domain, with the rest looked up from reference TRBV19 and TRBJ2-7, is DGGITQSPKYLFRKEGQNVTLSCEQNLNHDAMYWYRQDPGQGLRLIYYSQIVNDFQKGDIAEGYSVSREKKESFPLTVTSAQKNPTAFYLCASSTSGTGRYEQYFGPGTRLTVT.

This clonotype was observed at least ten times. J is TRBJ1-6 and V is TRBV12-3 or TRBV12-4; the D is unclear. The V end was cut by 3 bases, the J end by 7 bases, with 10 bases between. This CDR3 is built from 14 residues. The CDR3 DNA follows: TGTGCCAGCAGTTTTCACCGTCTCAATTCACCCCTCCACTTT. Amino acid sequence: CASSFHRLNSPLHF.

The J gene is TRBJ2-2, the V gene TRBV5-4; no clear D. The length of the CDR3 is 15 residues. V was trimmed by 5 bases and J by 0 bases, leaving 11 bases between them. Germline-derived CDR1 and CDR2 are SGHNT and YYREEE (reference sequence). The CDR3 coding sequence is TGTGCCAGCAGAACCGGGCAGACGAACACCGGGGAGCTGTTTTTT. It is translated as CASRTGQTNTGELFF.

The CDR3: CASSRLAGVNNEQFF. Here the CDR3 DNA reads TGTGCCAGCAGCAGACTAGCGGGGGTTAACAATGAGCAGTTCTTC. The rearrangement joins TRBV12-3 or TRBV12-4 to TRBJ2-1; 12 bases line up with TRBD2. With V trimmed by 6 bases and J by 5 bases, 5 bases remained unmatched. The CDR3 consists of 15 residues.

This clonotype was counted ten times or more. A read error may account for a junction end that differs from germline. This chain joins TRBV6-6 and TRBJ1-2; D ambiguous. Germline V gene data show CDR1 as MNHNY and CDR2 as SVGAGI (reference sequence). The CDR3 has 14 amino acids. CDR3 DNA sequence: TGTGCCACCAGTCCGACCCGGACCTACTATGGCTACACCTTC. It specifies CATSPTRTYYGYTF.

The chain has TRBV10-3 and TRBJ2-5; a weak D match, TRBD2 (7 bases). This CDR3 is built from 13 residues. V dropped 8 bases and J dropped 3 bases, with 13 bases sitting between them. CDR1 ENHRY and CDR2 SYGVKD come from the germline V gene. CDR3 sequence (DNA): TGTGCCATCGGACTAGGGGGGGAAGAGACCCAGTACTTC. Amino acid sequence: CAIGLGGEETQYF.

In this sample, this clonotype turned up many times. The V gene is TRBV7-2, the J gene TRBJ2-1; 11 bases align to TRBD2. Looked up from germline, CDR1 is SGHTA and CDR2 is FQGNSA. This CDR3 is 16 amino acids long. Trimming removed 5 bases from V and 5 bases from J; junction bases left unmatched: 8. This chain's CDR3 is CASSIRLAGRDNEQFF. The CDR3 DNA sequence: TGTGCCAGCAGCATACGACTAGCGGGGAGAGACAATGAGCAGTTCTTC.

With respect to this clonotype: This may be a read error, as it is one base from a much larger clone. The V and J genes are TRBV6-6 and TRBJ2-7; D ambiguous. The CDR3 spans 11 residues. Trimming shortened V by 0 bases and J by 7 bases, and 4 bases separated the two germline ends. Germline-derived CDR1 and CDR2 are MNHNY and SVGAGI (reference sequence). Here the CDR3 DNA reads TGTGCCAGCAGTTACTCGAGGGAGCAGTACTTC. Amino acids: CASSYSREQYF.

This clonotype has ten or more counts. CDR3 residues: CASSERGSYGQPQHF. The CDR3 DNA reads as TGTGCCAGCAGTGAACGGGGGTCATACGGTCAGCCCCAGCATTTT. The gene calls are TRBV6-1 and TRBJ1-5; tentatively, D is TRBD1 (5 bases). The CDR3 extends over 15 amino acids. V was trimmed by 2 bases and J by 6 bases, leaving 14 bases between them. The germline gives CDR1 MNHNS, CDR2 SASEGT.

The chain has TRBV7-6 and TRBJ1-5, with D unclear. Trimming shortened V by 4 bases and J by 3 bases, and 10 bases separated the two germline ends. Germline V gene lookup returns CDR1 SGHVS and CDR2 FNYEAQ. The CDR3 has 14 residues. CDR3 sequence (DNA): TGTGCCAGCAGCTCCGGACGGCTCAATCAGCCCCAGCATTTT. Protein sequence: CASSSGRLNQPQHF.

This clonotype has at least ten counts. The rearrangement links TRBV12-3 or TRBV12-4 to TRBJ1-5; D is undetermined. The CDR3 has 15 residues. The V end lost 5 bases, the J end lost 0 bases, and 11 bases lay between the germline ends. CDR3 residues: CASSRARSSNQPQHF. The CDR3 coding sequence is TGTGCCAGCAGTCGGGCCAGATCTAGCAATCAGCCCCAGCATTTT.

This clonotype was detected only a few times. The V gene is TRBV30, the J gene TRBJ1-2; maybe TRBD1 (6 bases). Germline-derived CDR1 and CDR2 are GTSNPN and SVGIG (reference sequence). This CDR3 has 14 amino acids. V dropped 7 bases and J dropped 5 bases, with 20 bases sitting between them. CDR3 coding DNA: TGTGCCTCCCCTAAGGGGGAGGGATTGTATGGCTACACCTTC. Translating it yields CASPKGEGLYGYTF.